These 18 T cell receptor beta chains were sequenced from one sample in a study of blood T cell repertoires in COVID-19. Here immunoSEQ multiplex PCR was the method, and the copy in TCRdb shows in-frame clones only, minus some. The data show tens of thousands of clones, 80% to 90% seen once. Sequenced sample: peripheral blood. The origin of the receptors is a human donor in a cohort sampled during active COVID-19.

The count of this clone is one. The rearrangement joins TRBV3-1 (or the pseudogene TRBV3-2) to TRBJ2-2, with 7 bases fitting TRBD2. The CDR3 has 17 amino acids. The V gene's germline CDR1 is LGHDT and CDR2 YNNKEL (reference sequence). V trimming: 0 bases; J trimming: 7 bases; junction bases outside the gene matches: 11. The CDR3 is CASSQEARGSKDGELFF. In DNA, the CDR3 is TGTGCCAGCAGCCAAGAGGCTCGCGGGAGTAAGGACGGGGAGCTGTTTTTT.

This chain uses TRBV6-4 with TRBJ2-2; possible D gene TRBD2, 5 bases. Per germline, CDR1 MRHNA and CDR2 SNTAGT. The length of the CDR3 is 16 residues. V shed 10 bases and J shed 3 bases, with 21 bases lying between them. The CDR3 loop reads CATSPDSAFDTGELFF. The CDR3 DNA reads TGTGCCACCTCCCCGGACTCTGCCTTCGACACCGGGGAGCTGTTTTTT.

The chain recombines TRBV5-1 with TRBJ2-7, with 11 nucleotides matching TRBD2. Germline CDR1 and CDR2: SGHRS and YFSETQ. The CDR3 runs to 14 residues. Unmatched junction bases numbered 4, after V lost 2 bases and J lost 6 bases. CDR3 sequence reads: CASSFSGGAGEQYF. The CDR3 DNA follows: TGCGCCAGCAGCTTTAGCGGGGGGGCTGGCGAGCAGTACTTC.

This clone showed up just a few times. The chain links TRBV4-3 to TRBJ2-7; 11 positions match TRBD2. This CDR3 is built from 18 residues. Germline CDR1 LGHNA, CDR2 YSLEER. With V trimmed by 1 base and J by 3 bases, 11 bases remained unmatched. The chain's CDR3 is CASSQGYSGGALIYEQYF. In DNA, the CDR3 is TGCGCCAGCAGCCAAGGGTATAGCGGGGGGGCCCTCATCTACGAGCAGTACTTC.

This chain connects TRBV5-1 to TRBJ1-5; D not resolved. Per the germline V gene, CDR1 is SGHRS and CDR2 is YFSETQ. The CDR3 length is 15 residues. The V end was cut by 4 bases, the J end by 0 bases, with 11 bases between. The CDR3 spells CASSPDTFSNQPQHF. For the CDR3, the DNA is TGCGCCAGCAGCCCAGACACCTTTAGCAATCAGCCCCAGCATTTT.

This chain uses TRBV7-8 with TRBJ2-7, with a possible D match to TRBD2 (5 bases). Germline CDR1 SGHVS, CDR2 FQNEAQ. The CDR3 sequence is 12 residues long. Between the trimmed V and J ends, which lost 1 base and 12 bases, there was a span of 13 bases. CDR3 amino acids: CASSLVGEGWYF. CDR3 coding DNA: TGTGCCAGCAGCTTAGTGGGAGAAGGGTGGTACTTC.

This rearrangement joins TRBV28 to TRBJ2-1, with 7 bases aligning to TRBD1. Germline CDR1 is MDHEN and CDR2 is SYDVKM. This CDR3 spans 15 amino acids. The junction had 11 bases not matched to a gene; V was cut back by 5 bases and J by 7 bases. The CDR3, as DNA: TGTGCCAGCAGTCCCCCCGGGACAGCTTCGAATGAGCAGTTCTTC. This translates into CASSPPGTASNEQFF.

This chain uses TRBV4-1 with TRBJ1-1; D is unclear. V was clipped by 4 bases and J by 1 base, with 10 bases between them. The CDR3 sequence is 14 residues long. CDR1 MGHRA and CDR2 YSYEKL come from the germline V gene. CDR3 nucleotide sequence: TGCGCCAGCAGCCGTCCGTTGAGGAACACTGAAGCTTTCTTT. Protein sequence: CASSRPLRNTEAFF.

The chain carries TRBV1 and TRBJ2-5; the D call of TRBD2 is as the table states it, not checked on the DNA. TRBV1 is an annotated pseudogene. The CDR3 contains 14 residues. CDR3 DNA: TGCACCAGCAGCCAAGCCGTCTCTGAGGAGACCCAGTACTTC. It is translated as CTSSQAVSEETQYF.

The chain has TRBV5-1 and TRBJ2-5; 7 bases are shared with TRBD2. Germline trimming cut 2 bases from V and 1 base from J; bases unmatched to any gene: 2. The CDR3 is 14 residues long. Germline V CDR1 and CDR2: SGHRS, YFSETQ. The CDR3 reads CASSLAGFQETQYF. CDR3 nucleotides: TGCGCCAGCAGCTTAGCGGGATTCCAAGAGACCCAGTACTTC.

The chain carries TRBV15 and TRBJ2-3; 10 bases align to TRBD2. The CDR3 has 18 residues. CDR1 is LNHNV, CDR2 YYDKDF, per germline (reference sequence). V lost 0 bases, J lost 2 bases, and 8 bases stayed unmatched. In nucleotides, the CDR3 is TGTGCCACCAGCAGAGATAGGGTAGCGGGGGGTCTCACAGATACGCAGTATTTT. It encodes CATSRDRVAGGLTDTQYF.

V and J are TRBV7-8 and TRBJ2-7, with D possibly matching TRBD2 (6 bases). V was cut by 0 bases and J by 2 bases, with 11 bases left in between. From germline, CDR1 is SGHVS and CDR2 FQNEAQ. The CDR3 consists of 15 residues. This chain's CDR3 is CASSLAPGAAYEQYF. The CDR3 DNA follows: TGTGCCAGCAGCTTAGCTCCGGGAGCAGCCTACGAGCAGTACTTC.

A word on this clone: The identical CDR3 is also encoded by other nucleotide sequences in the sample. The chain is built from TRBV7-2 and TRBJ2-7, with 12 bases lining up with TRBD1. After removal of 5 bases from V and 5 bases from J, the junction contained 19 bases not matched to a gene. Germline-derived CDR1 and CDR2 are SGHTA and FQGNSA. The CDR3 is 19 amino acids. The CDR3 DNA sequence: TGTGCCAGCAGCGATGTTGGGGGGGACAGGGGGCTAAAAGGCGACGAGCAGTACTTC. It encodes CASSDVGGDRGLKGDEQYF.

The chain employs TRBV6-5 and TRBJ2-7; 8 positions agree with TRBD2. Germline V gene sequence: CDR1 MNHEY, CDR2 SVGAGI. V was clipped by 6 bases and J by 6 bases; unmatched bases: 7. The CDR3 loop spans 13 amino acids. CDR3 sequence reads: CASRSGRTAEQYF. The CDR3, as DNA: TGTGCCAGCAGGAGCGGGAGAACTGCCGAGCAGTACTTC.

This clone was counted a single time. The chain combines TRBV28 with TRBJ2-1; 9 bases match TRBD1. Germline V gene sequence: CDR1 MDHEN, CDR2 SYDVKM. The CDR3 consists of 15 residues. V shed 5 bases, J shed 3 bases, and the junction held 5 bases outside the gene matches. The CDR3 coding sequence is TGTGCCAGCAGTGTTACAGGGGGCGACTACAATGAGCAGTTCTTC. It is translated as CASSVTGGDYNEQFF.

The J gene is TRBJ1-3, the V gene TRBV28; D gene ambiguous. The CDR3 length is 15 residues. Germline V gene sequence: CDR1 MDHEN, CDR2 SYDVKM. V was shortened by 6 bases and J by 0 bases, with 12 bases between the two germline ends. The DNA of the CDR3 is TGTGCCAGCAGCCGGCGGGTCACCTCTGGAAACACCATATATTTT. Amino acid sequence: CASSRRVTSGNTIYF. The full variable domain, rest sourced from reference TRBV28 and TRBJ1-3, is DVKVTQSSRYLVKRTGEKVFLECVQDMDHENMFWYRQDPGLGLRLIYFSYDVKMKEKGDIPEGYSVSREKKERFSLILESASTNQTSMYLCASSRRVTSGNTIYFGEGSWLTVV.

This rearrangement joins TRBV4-1 to TRBJ1-2, with D perhaps matching TRBD1 (6 bases). V was shortened by 0 bases and J by 3 bases, with 20 bases between the two germline ends. This CDR3 has 18 residues. Germline lookup yields CDR1 MGHRA and CDR2 YSYEKL. The CDR3 loop reads CASSQDDRTLGGHYGYTF. The CDR3 DNA reads as TGCGCCAGCAGCCAAGACGACAGGACCCTCGGAGGTCACTATGGCTACACCTTC.

This rearrangement joins TRBV5-1 to TRBJ2-2; a weak D match, TRBD1 (5 bases). Germline V lookup: CDR1 SGHRS, CDR2 YFSETQ. The CDR3 runs to 15 residues. V lost 0 bases and J 2 bases, leaving 8 bases between the germline ends. The DNA of the CDR3 is TGCGCCAGCAGCTTGGGGACACAAAACACCGGGGAGCTGTTTTTT. It codes for CASSLGTQNTGELFF.